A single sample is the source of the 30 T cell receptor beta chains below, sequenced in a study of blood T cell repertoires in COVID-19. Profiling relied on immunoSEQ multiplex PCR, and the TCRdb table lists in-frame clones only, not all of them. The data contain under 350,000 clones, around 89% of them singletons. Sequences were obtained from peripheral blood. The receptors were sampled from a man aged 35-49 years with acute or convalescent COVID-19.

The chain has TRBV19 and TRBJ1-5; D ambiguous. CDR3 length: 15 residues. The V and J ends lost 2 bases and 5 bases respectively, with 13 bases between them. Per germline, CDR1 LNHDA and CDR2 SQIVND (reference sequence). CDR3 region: CASSIPLGGYQPQHF. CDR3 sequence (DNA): TGTGCCAGTAGTATACCTCTGGGAGGTTATCAGCCCCAGCATTTT.

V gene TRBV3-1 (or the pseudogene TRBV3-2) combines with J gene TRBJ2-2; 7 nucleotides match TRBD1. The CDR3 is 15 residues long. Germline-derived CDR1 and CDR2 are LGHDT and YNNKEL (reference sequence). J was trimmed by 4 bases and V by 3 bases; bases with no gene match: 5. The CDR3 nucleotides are TGTGCCAGCAGCCATTCACAGGGGCCCACCGGGGAGCTGTTTTTT. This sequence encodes CASSHSQGPTGELFF.

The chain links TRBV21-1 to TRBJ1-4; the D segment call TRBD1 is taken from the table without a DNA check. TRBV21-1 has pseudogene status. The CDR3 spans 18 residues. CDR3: CASSKARGAHNSNEKLFF. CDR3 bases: TGTGCCAGCAGCAAAGCAAGGGGCGCCCACAACTCTAATGAAAAACTGTTTTTT.

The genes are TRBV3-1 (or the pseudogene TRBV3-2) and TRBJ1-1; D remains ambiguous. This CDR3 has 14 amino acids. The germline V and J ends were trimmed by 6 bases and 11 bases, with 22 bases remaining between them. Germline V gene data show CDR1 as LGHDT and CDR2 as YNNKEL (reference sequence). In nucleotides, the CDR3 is TGTGCCAGCAGTCGACGAACTCAAAAGGAGGTGGCTTTCTTT. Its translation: CASSRRTQKEVAFF.

This CDR3 is CASSLTTPIADTEAFF. CDR3 nucleotides: TGTGCCAGCTCACTAACTACCCCAATAGCGGACACTGAAGCTTTCTTT. The chain carries TRBV18 and TRBJ1-1, with D unclear. CDR1 is KGHSH and CDR2 is LQKENI in the germline V gene. V gave up 4 bases and J gave up 3 bases, with 18 bases separating them. The CDR3 spans 16 residues.

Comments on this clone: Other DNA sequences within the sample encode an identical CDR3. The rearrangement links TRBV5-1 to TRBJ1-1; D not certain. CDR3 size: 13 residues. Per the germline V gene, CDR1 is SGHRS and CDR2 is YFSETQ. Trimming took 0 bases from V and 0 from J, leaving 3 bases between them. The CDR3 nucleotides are TGCGCCAGCAGCTTGGCCGTGAACACTGAAGCTTTCTTT. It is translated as CASSLAVNTEAFF. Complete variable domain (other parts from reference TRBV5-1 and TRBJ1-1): KAGVTQTPRYLIKTRGQQVTLSCSPISGHRSVSWYQQTPGQGLQFLFEYFSETQRNKGNFPGRFSGRQFSNSRSEMNVSTLELGDSALYLCASSLAVNTEAFFGQGTRLTVV.

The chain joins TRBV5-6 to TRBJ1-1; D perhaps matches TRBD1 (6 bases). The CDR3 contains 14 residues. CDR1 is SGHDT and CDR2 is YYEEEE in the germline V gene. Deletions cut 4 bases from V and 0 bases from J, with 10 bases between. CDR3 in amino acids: CASSKQGLNTEAFF. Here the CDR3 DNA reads TGTGCCAGCAGCAAACAGGGCTTGAACACTGAAGCTTTCTTT.

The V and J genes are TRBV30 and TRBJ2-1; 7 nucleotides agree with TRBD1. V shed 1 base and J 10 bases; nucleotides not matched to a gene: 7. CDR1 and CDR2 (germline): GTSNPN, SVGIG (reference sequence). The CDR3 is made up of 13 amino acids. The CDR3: CAWSARGRGEQFF. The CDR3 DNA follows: TGTGCCTGGAGTGCTAGGGGGCGCGGAGAGCAGTTCTTC.

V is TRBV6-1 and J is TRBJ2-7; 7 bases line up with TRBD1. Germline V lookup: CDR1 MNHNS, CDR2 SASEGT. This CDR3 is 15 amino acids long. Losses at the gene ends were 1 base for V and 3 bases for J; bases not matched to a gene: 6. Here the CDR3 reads CASSEGQGWGYEQYF. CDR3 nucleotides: TGTGCCAGCAGTGAAGGACAGGGTTGGGGCTACGAGCAGTACTTC.

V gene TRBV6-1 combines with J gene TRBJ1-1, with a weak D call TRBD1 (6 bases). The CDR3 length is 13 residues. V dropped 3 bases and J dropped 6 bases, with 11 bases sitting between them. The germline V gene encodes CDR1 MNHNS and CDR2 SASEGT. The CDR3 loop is CASSEGTPAEAFF. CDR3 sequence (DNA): TGTGCCAGCAGTGAGGGGACACCTGCTGAAGCTTTCTTT.

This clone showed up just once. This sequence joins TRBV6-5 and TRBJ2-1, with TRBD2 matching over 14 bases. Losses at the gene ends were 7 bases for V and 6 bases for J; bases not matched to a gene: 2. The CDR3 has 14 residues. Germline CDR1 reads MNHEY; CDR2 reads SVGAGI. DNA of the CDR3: TGTGCCAGCACGGGACTAGCGGGGGTCAATGAGCAGTTCTTC. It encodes CASTGLAGVNEQFF.

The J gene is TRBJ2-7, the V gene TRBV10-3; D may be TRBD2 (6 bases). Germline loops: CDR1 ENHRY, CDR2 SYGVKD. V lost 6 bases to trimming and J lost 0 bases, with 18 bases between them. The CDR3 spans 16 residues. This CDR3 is CAISAAGRQSSYEQYF. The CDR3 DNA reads TGTGCCATCAGCGCCGCGGGGCGCCAGAGCTCCTACGAGCAGTACTTC.

For the CDR3, the DNA is TGTGCCAGCGCAGGGTCTTTTACAGGCTACACCTTC. Protein: CASAGSFTGYTF. The chain uses TRBV6-5 and TRBJ1-2; a weak D match, TRBD1 (5 bases). The V and J ends lost 8 bases and 8 bases respectively, with 15 bases between them. CDR1 and CDR2 (germline): MNHEY, SVGAGI. The CDR3 totals 12 residues.

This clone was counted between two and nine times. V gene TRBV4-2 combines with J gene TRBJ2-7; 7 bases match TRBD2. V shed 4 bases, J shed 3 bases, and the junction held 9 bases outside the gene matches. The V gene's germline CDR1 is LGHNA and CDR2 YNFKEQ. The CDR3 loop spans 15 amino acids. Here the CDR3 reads CASSPGGGEVYEQYF. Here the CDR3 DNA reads TGTGCCAGCAGCCCGGGGGGAGGGGAGGTCTACGAGCAGTACTTC.

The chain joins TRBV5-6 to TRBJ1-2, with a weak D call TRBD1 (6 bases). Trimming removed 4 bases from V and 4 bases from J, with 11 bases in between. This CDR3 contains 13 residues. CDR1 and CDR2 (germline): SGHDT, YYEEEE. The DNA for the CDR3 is TGTGCCAGCAGCCCTGGACAGATCTATGGCTACACCTTC. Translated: CASSPGQIYGYTF. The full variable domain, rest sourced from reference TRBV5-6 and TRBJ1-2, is DAGVTQSPTHLIKTRGQQVTLRCSPKSGHDTVSWYQQALGQGPQFIFQYYEEEERQRGNFPDRFSGHQFPNYSSELNVNALLLGDSALYLCASSPGQIYGYTFGSGTRLTVV.

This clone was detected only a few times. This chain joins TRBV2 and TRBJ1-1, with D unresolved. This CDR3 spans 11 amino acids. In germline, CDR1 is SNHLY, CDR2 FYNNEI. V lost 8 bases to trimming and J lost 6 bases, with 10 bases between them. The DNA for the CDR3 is TGTGCCAGCTCATATGGAGCTGAAGCTTTCTTT. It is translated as CASSYGAEAFF.

CDR3 DNA sequence: TGCGCCAGCAGCTTGGCAGGGGGCGGAACTGAAGCTTTCTTT. This encodes CASSLAGGGTEAFF. This chain links TRBV5-1 with TRBJ1-1, with 8 bases lining up with TRBD1. The junction had 3 bases not matched to a gene; V was cut back by 0 bases and J by 5 bases. Per germline, CDR1 SGHRS and CDR2 YFSETQ. The CDR3 has 14 amino acids.

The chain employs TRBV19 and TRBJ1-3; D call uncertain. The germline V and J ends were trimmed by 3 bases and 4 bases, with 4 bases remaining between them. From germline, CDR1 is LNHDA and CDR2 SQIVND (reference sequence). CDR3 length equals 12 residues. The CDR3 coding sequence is TGTGCCAGTAGTATGAGCGGAAACACCATATATTTT. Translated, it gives CASSMSGNTIYF.

CDR3 loop: CASSFFSSSSYEQYF. CDR3 nucleotides: TGCGCCAGCAGCTTCTTCTCTTCGAGCTCCTACGAGCAGTACTTC. The rearrangement joins TRBV5-1 to TRBJ2-7; unclear D gene. This CDR3 has 15 residues. Looked up from germline, CDR1 is SGHRS and CDR2 is YFSETQ. The V gene lost 2 bases and the J gene lost 0 bases, with 12 bases spanning the gap.

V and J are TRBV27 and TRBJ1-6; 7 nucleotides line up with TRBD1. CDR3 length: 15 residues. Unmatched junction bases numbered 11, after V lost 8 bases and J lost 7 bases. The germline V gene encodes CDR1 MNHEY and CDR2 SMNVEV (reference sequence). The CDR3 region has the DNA TGTGCCAGCTCGAACTGGGCCAGGGGGAATTCACCCCTCCACTTT. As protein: CASSNWARGNSPLHF.

CDR3 sequence reads: CASSIEEGNIQYF. The CDR3, as DNA: TGTGCCAGTAGTATCGAGGAGGGAAACATTCAGTACTTC. The chain links TRBV19 to TRBJ2-4; weak D call: TRBD2 (6 bases). The germline V and J ends were trimmed by 3 bases and 6 bases, with 9 bases remaining between them. Germline lookup yields CDR1 LNHDA and CDR2 SQIVND (reference sequence). The CDR3 length is 13 residues. The full variable domain, with the rest looked up from reference TRBV19 and TRBJ2-4, is DGGITQSPKYLFRKEGQNVTLSCEQNLNHDAMYWYRQDPGQGLRLIYYSQIVNDFQKGDIAEGYSVSREKKESFPLTVTSAQKNPTAFYLCASSIEEGNIQYFGAGTRLSVL.

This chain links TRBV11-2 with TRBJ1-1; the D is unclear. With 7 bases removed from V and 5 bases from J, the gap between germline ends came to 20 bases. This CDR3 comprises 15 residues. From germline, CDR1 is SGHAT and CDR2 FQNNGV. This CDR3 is CASNPKSSPWTEAFF. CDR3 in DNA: TGTGCCAGCAATCCTAAAAGTTCCCCGTGGACTGAAGCTTTCTTT.

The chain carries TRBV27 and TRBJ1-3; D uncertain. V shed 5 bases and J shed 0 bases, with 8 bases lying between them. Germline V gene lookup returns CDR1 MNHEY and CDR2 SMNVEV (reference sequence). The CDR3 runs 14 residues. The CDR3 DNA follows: TGTGCCAGCAGTCTGACTGTCTCTGGAAACACCATATATTTT. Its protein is CASSLTVSGNTIYF.

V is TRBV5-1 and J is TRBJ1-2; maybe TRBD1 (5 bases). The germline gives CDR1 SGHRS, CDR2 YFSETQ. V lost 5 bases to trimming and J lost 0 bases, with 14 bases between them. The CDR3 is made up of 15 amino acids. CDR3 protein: CASRLRDSSNYGYTF. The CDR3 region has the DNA TGCGCCAGCAGACTGAGAGACAGTTCTAACTATGGCTACACCTTC.

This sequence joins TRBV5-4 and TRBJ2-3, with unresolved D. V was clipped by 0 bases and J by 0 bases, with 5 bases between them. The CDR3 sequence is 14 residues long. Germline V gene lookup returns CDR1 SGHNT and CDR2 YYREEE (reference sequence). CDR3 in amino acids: CASSLGGSTDTQYF. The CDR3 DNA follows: TGTGCCAGCAGCTTGGGAGGTAGCACAGATACGCAGTATTTT.

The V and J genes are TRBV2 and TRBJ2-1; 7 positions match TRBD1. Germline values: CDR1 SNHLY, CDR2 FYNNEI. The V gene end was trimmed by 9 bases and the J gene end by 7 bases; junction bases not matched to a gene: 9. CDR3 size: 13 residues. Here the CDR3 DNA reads TGTGCCAGTGCCCCGACAGGGCCAAATGAGCAGTTCTTC. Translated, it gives CASAPTGPNEQFF. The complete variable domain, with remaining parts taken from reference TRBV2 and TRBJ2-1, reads EPEVTQTPSHQVTQMGQEVILRCVPISNHLYFYWYRQILGQKVEFLVSFYNNEISEKSEIFDDQFSVERPDGSNFTLKIRSTKLEDSAMYFCASAPTGPNEQFFGPGTRLTVL.

CDR3 region: CASSLGPQSDEQYF. The CDR3 DNA follows: TGCGCCAGCAGCTTGGGTCCCCAGTCCGACGAGCAGTACTTC. The chain carries TRBV5-1 and TRBJ2-7; no clear D gene. Trimming removed 0 bases at V and 5 bases at J, with 12 bases between. Germline V gene sequence: CDR1 SGHRS, CDR2 YFSETQ. The length of the CDR3 is 14 residues.

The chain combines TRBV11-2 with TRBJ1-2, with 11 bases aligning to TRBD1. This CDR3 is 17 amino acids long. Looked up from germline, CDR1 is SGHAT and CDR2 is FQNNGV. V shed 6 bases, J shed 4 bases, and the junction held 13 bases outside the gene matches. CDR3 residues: CASRLTQDRGRSYGYTF. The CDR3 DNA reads TGTGCCAGCAGATTAACTCAGGACAGGGGGCGAAGCTATGGCTACACCTTC. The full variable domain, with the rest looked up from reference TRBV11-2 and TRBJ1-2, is EAGVAQSPRYKIIEKRQSVAFWCNPISGHATLYWYQQILGQGPKLLIQFQNNGVVDDSQLPKDRFSAERLKGVDSTLKIQPAKLEDSAVYLCASRLTQDRGRSYGYTFGSGTRLTVV.

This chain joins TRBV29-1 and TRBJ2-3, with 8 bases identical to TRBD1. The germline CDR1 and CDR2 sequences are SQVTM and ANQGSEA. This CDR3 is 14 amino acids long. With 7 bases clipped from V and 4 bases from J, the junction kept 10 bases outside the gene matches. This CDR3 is CSADPGQGPDTQYF. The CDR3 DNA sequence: TGCAGCGCTGACCCCGGACAGGGACCAGATACGCAGTATTTT.

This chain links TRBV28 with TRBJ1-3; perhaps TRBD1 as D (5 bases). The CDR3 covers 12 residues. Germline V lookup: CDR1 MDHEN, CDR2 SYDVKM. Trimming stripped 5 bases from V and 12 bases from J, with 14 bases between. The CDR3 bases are TGTGCCAGCAGTCCCCGACAGACTAGCATATATTTT. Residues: CASSPRQTSIYF.